This T cell receptor beta chain was documented in a study of T cells in Graves' hyperthyroidism and ophthalmopathy. Across the whole study: Before any treatment, at initial diagnosis, peripheral blood was collected.

Study results and limitations: The model forecast ophthalmopathy, anticipating it by a median around 6.5 months before onset.

This clonotype was seen repeatedly, ten times or more. Its matching antigen is unknown. Germline loops: CDR1 SQVTM, CDR2 ANQGSEA. Trimming removed 6 bases at V and 7 bases at J, with 16 bases between. The CDR3 is 12 amino acids. The source material, RNA transcripts, was used to amplify TCR beta CDR3 regions. Using the HTBI primer set, a first-round RT-PCR was run on the TCR CDR3. Each CDR3 protein gets one entry after TCRdb re-called the multiplex PCR reads with MiXCR. Of a few hundred thousand distinct CDR3 sequences listed, about a sixth are singletons. This chain connects TRBV29-1 to TRBJ2-7; the D call may be TRBD1 or TRBD2 (5 bases each). The source is a woman aged 25 to 39 with Graves' hyperthyroidism. Sequencing was done on a sample of blood. The DNA for the CDR3 is TGCAGCGTCTCGCGTGAGGGGAGTGAGCAGTACTTC. Its protein is CSVSREGSEQYF.